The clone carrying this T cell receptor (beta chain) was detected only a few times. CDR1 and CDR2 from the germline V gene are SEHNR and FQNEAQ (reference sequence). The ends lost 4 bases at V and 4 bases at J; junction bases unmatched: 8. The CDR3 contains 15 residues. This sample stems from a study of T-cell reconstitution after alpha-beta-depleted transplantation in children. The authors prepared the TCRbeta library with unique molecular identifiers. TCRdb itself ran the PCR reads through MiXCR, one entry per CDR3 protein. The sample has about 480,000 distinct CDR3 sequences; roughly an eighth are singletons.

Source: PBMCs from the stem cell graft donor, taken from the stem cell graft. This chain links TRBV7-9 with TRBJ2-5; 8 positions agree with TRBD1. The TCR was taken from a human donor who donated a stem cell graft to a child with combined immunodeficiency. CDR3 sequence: CASSYPPDRAETQYF. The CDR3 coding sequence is TGTGCCAGCAGCTATCCCCCGGACAGGGCAGAGACCCAGTACTTC.